The T cell receptor (beta chain) under discussion was sequenced for a study of blood T cells in healthy people across ages (dated by TCRdb to about 2015). About the full investigation: In model experiments, roughly one uniquely barcoded TCR beta cDNA molecule per two T cells was captured by template switching. Age-related changes in TCR beta repertoire diversity were measured in the study by deep sequencing normalized with unique cDNA molecular identifiers. The donors were divided into four age groups: young (average roughly 17 years), middle-aged (roughly 42), aged (roughly 60) and long-lived (about 79). Donors of different ages were randomly distributed across sequencing lanes to avoid experimental bias. For two donors (one aged 18 to 30 and one aged 80 or older), the study analyzed two additional independent replicas of 1 million unique cDNA reads from the same blood draw.

The donors were roughly 40 Caucasian individuals from Russia, aged roughly 6 to 90 years, who were systemically healthy. Ten milliliters of peripheral blood were collected from each donor into EDTA-treated Vacutainer tubes. Ficoll-Paque density-gradient centrifugation was used to isolate PBMCs, with at least 7 million per sample. Total RNA was extracted from PBMCs with Trizol reagent, with at least 6 micrograms obtained per sample. For every donor, flow cytometry on a PBMC aliquot measured the percentage of naive CD45RAhigh/CD27high T cells. The CDR3 runs 14 residues from the cysteine to the phenylalanine. The only DNA kept is the CDR3, 42 bases in frame from the first base. CDR1 and CDR2 are drawn from the germline V gene (reference sequence): MNHEY, SMNVEV. Overall results and qualifications from the work: Conclusive comparison of naive and antigen-experienced compartments was prevented by the profiling of bulk unsorted PBMCs. The long-lived group showed more naive CD4+ T cells, fewer expanded clones and increased TCR diversity than the aged group, suggesting age selection. Estimates of total diversity based on one million sequenced T cells were considered lower bounds and underestimates. Observed TCR beta diversity per million T cells fell roughly linearly with age, and a significant reduction was already apparent by age around 40. There was a strong correlation between observed TCR beta diversity and the percentage of naive T cells measured by flow cytometry. The CMV infection status of donors was not known, potentially confounding age-related changes in expanded clonotypes.

The library relied on 5' RACE. TCRdb lists the instrument as Illumina HiSeq 2500. A second PCR of roughly 7 to 11 cycles was run with a J-beta primer mix and a sample-barcoded 5' primer. Each TCR beta cDNA molecule received a unique molecular identifier from a template-switch 5' adaptor carrying 12 random nucleotides. Each sample yielded at least 2.5 million CDR3-containing paired-end reads. First-strand cDNA was synthesized from all RNA with the Mint cDNA synthesis kit, primed by a TRBC-specific oligonucleotide. After uracil-DNA glycosylase treatment, a first 18-cycle PCR used universal primers M1SS and BC2_uni_R on all cDNA. As for how the authors treated the data: For normalization, 1 million high-quality reads, each with a distinct molecular identifier, were randomly selected from each sample. Instead of being binned into consensus sequences, reads with shared molecular identifiers were discarded. MiTCR, with a Q25 quality threshold and the strictest error-elimination algorithm, was used for CDR3 identification, clonotype clustering and error correction. A nonparametric unseen species model using Euler transformation provided a lower-bound estimate of total TCR beta diversity. TCRdb reran the public reads through fastp at Q25 and MiXCR, keeping productive beta chains. Every entry covers one CDR3 protein and lists the most common genes and DNA from its rows. None of the V and J calls come from the authors' own analysis; TCRdb made them. The table for this sample lists approximately 1,000,000 distinct CDR3 sequences; over 35% of them were counted only once. The top ten clones comprise under 20% of the sample.

A note on this clonotype: There is no known antigen for this receptor. Within one base of it there is no much larger clone, and no base qualities were kept.

The TCR sequence derives from a woman in her sixties in good health. The chain is made from TRBV27 and TRBJ2-4; a tentative D call is TRBD2 (6 bases match). The better agreement between TRBJ2-5 and the DNA end casts doubt on the J call. The material sequenced was blood. In nucleotide form, the sequence is TGTGCCAGCAGTTCAACGAGGCGGGGAGAGACCCAGTACTTC. Translated, this is CASSSTRRGETQYF.